Shown below are 18 T cell receptor beta chains from a single sample sequenced in a study of blood T cell repertoires in COVID-19. Some clones are missing from TCRdb's copy, which holds only in-frame ones; the method was immunoSEQ multiplex PCR. This sample has about 320,000 clones, with roughly 90% found just once. The specimen sequenced was PBMCs or T cells enriched from blood (not recorded which). These receptors all stem from a woman aged 30 to 39 who had been exposed to COVID-19.

The genes are TRBV6-5 and TRBJ1-3, with 7 positions matching TRBD1. The J segment lost 0 bases and the V segment lost 11 bases, leaving 7 bases of the junction unmatched. Germline CDR1 MNHEY, CDR2 SVGAGI. CDR3 length equals 14 residues. The CDR3 sequence: CAAAGTASGNTIYF. CDR3 sequence (DNA): TGTGCCGCCGCCGGGACAGCCTCTGGAAACACCATATATTTT.

The chain combines TRBV19 with TRBJ1-2; 11 bases map to TRBD1. The CDR3 is 15 residues long. Germline CDR1 reads LNHDA; CDR2 reads SQIVND (reference sequence). Losses at the gene ends were 2 bases for V and 6 bases for J; bases not matched to a gene: 5. Here the CDR3 DNA reads TGTGCCAGTAGTATAAACCGGGACAGGGGGGATGGCTACACCTTC. Translation gives CASSINRDRGDGYTF.

The V call is TRBV27, the J call TRBJ1-6, with TRBD1 matching over 9 bases. Germline CDR1 MNHEY, CDR2 SMNVEV (reference sequence). V dropped 1 base and J dropped 4; count of bases not matched to a gene: 5. The CDR3 contains 17 residues. As DNA, the CDR3 is TGTGCCAGCAGTTTATTTACAGGGGGCGCATATAATTCACCCCTCCACTTT. Its protein is CASSLFTGGAYNSPLHF.

This chain joins TRBV7-9 and TRBJ2-5, with unresolved D. Germline CDR1 is SEHNR and CDR2 is FQNEAQ (reference sequence). The CDR3 totals 11 residues. V shed 5 bases and J shed 2 bases, with 3 bases lying between them. The CDR3 coding sequence is TGTGCCAGCAGCCTTCAAGAGACCCAGTACTTC. This codes for CASSLQETQYF.

This clone was recorded once. This chain uses TRBV9 with TRBJ2-1; the match to TRBD2 covers 9 bases. Trimming cost V 1 base and J 10 bases; bases outside gene matches: 3. Germline V gene sequence: CDR1 SGDLS, CDR2 YYNGEE. The CDR3 is 13 residues long. The CDR3 coding sequence is TGTGCCAGCAGCGTAACCCTAGCGGGGGAGCAGTTCTTC. Translated, it gives CASSVTLAGEQFF.

The V and J genes are TRBV5-1 and TRBJ1-4; the D gene is possibly TRBD1 (5 bases). CDR1 and CDR2 from the germline V gene are SGHRS and YFSETQ. There are 14 residues in the CDR3. Trimming removed 4 bases at V and 3 bases at J, with 10 bases between. In DNA, the CDR3 is TGCGCCAGCAGCCTGCGGGGGTCTAATGAAAAACTGTTTTTT. It translates to CASSLRGSNEKLFF.

This clone was found a few times. The CDR3: CASSLVASHGYTF. CDR3 sequence (DNA): TGTGCCAGCAGCTTGGTGGCCAGTCATGGCTACACCTTC. The gene calls are TRBV5-6 and TRBJ1-2; D is unclear. Germline V gives CDR1 SGHDT, CDR2 YYEEEE. V was clipped by 0 bases and J by 6 bases, with 9 bases between them. The CDR3 runs 13 residues.

The chain couples TRBV10-3 to TRBJ1-2; TRBD1 agrees at 8 bases. The ends lost 6 bases at V and 5 bases at J; junction bases unmatched: 8. Germline lookup yields CDR1 ENHRY and CDR2 SYGVKD. This CDR3 spans 14 amino acids. CDR3 amino acids: CAIRSHRGTYGYTF. The CDR3 DNA is TGTGCCATCAGATCCCACAGGGGGACTTATGGCTACACCTTC.

This chain connects TRBV5-6 to TRBJ2-3, with D maybe TRBD1 (6 bases). CDR3 length equals 12 residues. CDR1 is SGHDT and CDR2 is YYEEEE in the germline V gene. The V end was cut by 4 bases, the J end by 15 bases, with 18 bases between. The CDR3 reads CASSLRTVTPYF. The CDR3 DNA reads as TGTGCCAGCAGCCTCAGGACAGTCACTCCCTATTTT.

The genes are TRBV3-1 (or the pseudogene TRBV3-2) and TRBJ1-3; TRBD1 might be the D (6 bases). The CDR3 has 17 amino acids. Germline V lookup: CDR1 LGHDT, CDR2 YNNKEL (reference sequence). The germline V and J ends were trimmed by 0 bases and 4 bases, with 16 bases remaining between them. The CDR3 sequence: CASSQEGVTGPGNTIYF. The CDR3 region has the DNA TGTGCCAGCAGCCAAGAGGGGGTCACAGGGCCCGGAAACACCATATATTTT.

The J gene is TRBJ2-7, the V gene TRBV4-2; 14 bases agree with TRBD2. Germline V CDR1 and CDR2: LGHNA, YNFKEQ. V lost 1 base to trimming and J lost 3 bases; unmatched junction nucleotides: 8. The CDR3 contains 18 residues. CDR3 loop: CASSQAGLAGGLYYEQYF. The CDR3 DNA is TGTGCCAGCAGCCAAGCCGGACTAGCGGGGGGACTCTACTACGAGCAGTACTTC.

J is TRBJ1-1 and V is TRBV18; perhaps TRBD1 as D (5 bases). The V end was cut by 4 bases, the J end by 9 bases, with 15 bases between. The CDR3 runs 13 residues. Germline assignment: CDR1 KGHSH and CDR2 LQKENI. The DNA of the CDR3 is TGTGCCAGCTCACATACGCATGGGGCTCAAGCTTTCTTT. Translating it yields CASSHTHGAQAFF.

This CDR3 is CASSPGIRRVGGEQYF. The DNA for the CDR3 is TGCGCCAGCAGCCCCGGGATCCGCCGTGTCGGGGGCGAGCAGTACTTC. This chain uses TRBV4-1 with TRBJ2-7; the D gene is possibly TRBD2 (6 bases). The V end was cut by 4 bases, the J end by 6 bases, with 22 bases between. Per the germline V gene, CDR1 is MGHRA and CDR2 is YSYEKL. This CDR3 is 16 amino acids long.

The V call is TRBV5-1, the J call TRBJ1-4, with D perhaps TRBD1 (6 bases). Looked up from germline, CDR1 is SGHRS and CDR2 is YFSETQ. This CDR3 region has 13 residues. V lost 1 base and J 7 bases, leaving 8 bases between the germline ends. Here the CDR3 DNA reads TGCGCCAGCAGCTTGAGGGACACTGAAAAACTGTTTTTT. This encodes CASSLRDTEKLFF.

The J gene is TRBJ1-6, the V gene TRBV5-4, with 7 nucleotides matching TRBD1. With 0 bases clipped from V and 11 bases from J, the junction kept 8 bases outside the gene matches. The length of the CDR3 is 15 residues. CDR1 SGHNT and CDR2 YYREEE come from the germline V gene (reference sequence). The CDR3 DNA sequence: TGTGCCAGCAGCTTGGGACAGGGTGGGGTACCACCCCTCCACTTT. This gives the protein CASSLGQGGVPPLHF.

This chain connects TRBV5-1 to TRBJ2-1, with 8 bases matching TRBD2. Trimming took 4 bases from V and 4 from J; bases not matched to a gene: 10. Germline assignment: CDR1 SGHRS and CDR2 YFSETQ. The CDR3 length is 16 residues. The CDR3 nucleotides are TGCGCCAGCAGCACCGGCGCAGCGGGGGCATACAATGAGCAGTTCTTC. Protein sequence: CASSTGAAGAYNEQFF.

In regard to this clone: Other DNA sequences in the sample encode the same CDR3. The chain is built from TRBV7-2 and TRBJ1-5; D unclear. Between the trimmed V and J ends, which lost 0 bases and 7 bases, there was a span of 7 bases. The CDR3 is made up of 13 amino acids. CDR1 and CDR2 from the germline V gene are SGHTA and FQGNSA. The CDR3, as DNA: TGTGCCAGCAGCTTAGCTGGCGGGCAGCCCCAGCATTTT. Translating gives CASSLAGGQPQHF.

The rearrangement links TRBV7-2 to TRBJ1-2, with TRBD1 matching over 7 bases. CDR3 size: 13 residues. Germline-derived CDR1 and CDR2 are SGHTA and FQGNSA. The V gene end was trimmed by 6 bases and the J gene end by 4 bases; junction bases not matched to a gene: 5. CDR3 sequence (DNA): TGTGCCAGCAGGCCGACAGGGTCCTATGGCTACACCTTC. It encodes CASRPTGSYGYTF. The variable domain in full, completed from reference TRBV7-2 and TRBJ1-2, reads GAGVSQSPSNKVTEKGKDVELRCDPISGHTALYWYRQSLGQGLEFLIYFQGNSAPDKSGLPSDRFSAERTGGSVSTLTIQRTQQEDSAVYLCASRPTGSYGYTFGSGTRLTVV.